This T cell receptor beta chain was sequenced in a study of T cell responses to AZD1222 COVID-19 vaccine. The data were produced by immunoSEQ multiplex PCR, yet TCRdb's version contains in-frame clones alone and is incomplete. The sample has 120,000 or so clones, 70% to 90% seen once. V lost 0 bases and J 8 bases, leaving 5 bases between the germline ends. CDR1 is SGHDT, CDR2 YYEEEE, per germline. This CDR3 region has 11 residues. This receptor was obtained from an adult in good health. The chain links TRBV5-6 to TRBJ1-2; D ambiguous. The source material was peripheral blood, sampled on day 0 of AZD1222 vaccination. The CDR3 sequence is CASSLGLGYTF. CDR3 DNA: TGTGCCAGCAGCTTGGGGTTGGGCTACACCTTC.